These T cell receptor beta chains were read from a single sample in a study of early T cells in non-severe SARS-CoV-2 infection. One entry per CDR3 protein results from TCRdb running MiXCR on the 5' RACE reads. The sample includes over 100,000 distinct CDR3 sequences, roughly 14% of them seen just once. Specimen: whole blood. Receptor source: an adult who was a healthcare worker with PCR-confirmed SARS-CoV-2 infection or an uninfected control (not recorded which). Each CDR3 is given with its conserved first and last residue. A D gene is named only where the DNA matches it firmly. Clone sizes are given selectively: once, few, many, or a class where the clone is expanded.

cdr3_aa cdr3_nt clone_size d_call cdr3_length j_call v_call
CAARGTDREPQHF TGTGCCGCCCGGGGGACAGATAGGGAGCCCCAGCATTTT many TRBD1 13 TRBJ1-5 TRBV5-8
CASSEIRGSEQYF TGCGCCAGCAGTGAGATCAGGGGATCTGAGCAGTACTTC many . 13 TRBJ2-7 TRBV10-2
CASSQLGVQETQYF TGTGCCAGCAGCCAACTGGGGGTCCAAGAGACCCAGTACTTC . . 14 TRBJ2-5 TRBV3-1
CAISDSSGLFYEQYF TGTGCCATCAGTGATTCTAGCGGGCTATTCTACGAGCAGTACTTC many TRBD2 15 TRBJ2-7 TRBV10-3
CSVAQSRGPPQDF TGCAGCGTTGCCCAATCGAGGGGGCCACCCCAGGATTTT . TRBD1 13 TRBJ2-3 TRBV29-1
CSVVRETQYF TGCAGCGTTGTGAGAGAGACCCAGTACTTC . . 10 TRBJ2-5 TRBV29-1
CASSLVGTGRTYGYTF TGTGCCAGCAGCTTGGTTGGTACAGGGAGGACGTATGGCTACACCTTC . . 16 TRBJ1-2 TRBV5-6
CASSLQVEAEAFF TGTGCCAGCAGCTTACAGGTAGAGGCTGAAGCTTTCTTT few . 13 TRBJ1-1 TRBV7-2
CASSQQGARTDTQYF TGCGCCAGCAGCCAACAGGGGGCAAGGACAGATACGCAGTATTTT few TRBD1 15 TRBJ2-3 TRBV4-1
CASSSPRDTQYF TGTGCCAGCAGCTCCCCACGAGATACGCAGTATTTT . . 12 TRBJ2-3 TRBV7-9
CASSVAGEDEQYF TGTGCCAGCAGCGTAGCTGGAGAGGACGAGCAGTACTTC few . 13 TRBJ2-7 TRBV9